A selection of T cell receptor beta chains follows, all from one sample in a study of memory CD4+ T cells and cytomegalovirus serostatus. Data came from immunoSEQ multiplex PCR; TCRdb stores just in-frame clones and leaves some out. The table records 60,000 to 75,000 clones, less than 85% of them present only once. The sample taken for sequencing was memory CD4+ T cells from blood. These receptors came from an adult in good health and CMV-seronegative. Some clones in this sample may be carry-over from other donors' samples. Each CDR3 is given with its conserved first and last residue. A D gene is named only where the DNA matches it firmly. Clone size is given for some rows only: seen once, a few or many times, or a class if the clone is expanded.

clone_size	v_call	d_call	j_call	cdr3_nt	cdr3_aa
NA	TRBV4-2	NA	TRBJ2-7	TGTGCCAGCAGCCGGCCCAGAGTAGCTCCTAACGAGCAGTACTTC	CASSRPRVAPNEQYF
NA	TRBV7-9	NA	TRBJ1-1	TGTGCCAGCAGCTTAGGGGGGGCATCGAGGACGAACACTGAAGCTTTCTTT	CASSLGGASRTNTEAFF
NA	TRBV28	NA	TRBJ1-6	TGTGCCAGCAGCCCCACGCCCGAGAGGGGTTCACCCCTCCACTTT	CASSPTPERGSPLHF
NA	TRBV11-2	TRBD2	TRBJ2-7	TGTGCCAGCAGCCCAGGGACTAGCGGGCCTTCCTACGAGCAGTACTTC	CASSPGTSGPSYEQYF
NA	TRBV19	TRBD1	TRBJ1-5	TGTGCCAGTAGAGACAGGGGCAATCAGCCCCAGCATTTT	CASRDRGNQPQHF
NA	TRBV28	TRBD2	TRBJ2-5	TGTGCCAGCAGTTCAGCGGGAGTGGAGACCCAGTACTTC	CASSSAGVETQYF
NA	TRBV30	NA	TRBJ2-7	TGTGCCTGGTCCATCAACGAGCAGTACTTC	CAWSINEQYF
NA	TRBV5-4	NA	TRBJ2-7	TGTGCCAGCAGCTTAGGGCAGGAGGGCTACTACGAGCAGTACTTC	CASSLGQEGYYEQYF
medium-sized	TRBV30	TRBD1	TRBJ1-6	TGTGCCTGGAGAGGTAAGGGGACAGCCTCCGAGCACTTT	CAWRGKGTASEHF
NA	TRBV28	TRBD1	TRBJ1-5	TGTGCCAGCAGTTCTACCGGGACAGGGTATCAGCCCCAGCATTTT	CASSSTGTGYQPQHF
NA	TRBV28	NA	TRBJ2-3	TGTGCCAGCAGAGACCCCACAGATACGCAGTATTTT	CASRDPTDTQYF
NA	TRBV28	TRBD2	TRBJ2-1	TGTGCCAGCAGTCCTGGACTAGCGGGAGTTCTACATGAGCAGTTCTTC	CASSPGLAGVLHEQFF
NA	TRBV6-6	NA	TRBJ2-7	TGTGCCAGCAGTTACTCAGGCGGGATTTCCTACGAGCAGTACTTC	CASSYSGGISYEQYF
NA	TRBV19	NA	TRBJ2-1	TGTGCCAGTAGTATAGATGGGGGGAGCTCCTACAATGAGCAGTTCTTC	CASSIDGGSSYNEQFF
few	TRBV7-2	TRBD1	TRBJ1-3	TGTGCCAGCAGCCGGACAGGGACCTCTGGAAACACCATATATTTT	CASSRTGTSGNTIYF
NA	TRBV7-9	NA	TRBJ2-5	TGTGCCAGCAGCTTAGTACTAGCAACCCAGTACTTC	CASSLVLATQYF
once	TRBV30	NA	TRBJ1-4	TGTGCCTGGAGTCGACTCGCAACTAATGAAAAACTGTTTTTT	CAWSRLATNEKLFF
NA	TRBV7-2	NA	TRBJ1-6	TGTGCCAGCAGCACCACAGGAGTAAATTCACCCCTCCACTTT	CASSTTGVNSPLHF
few	TRBV9	NA	TRBJ1-1	TGTGCCAGCAGCCAACGGAGTAACACTGAAGCTTTCTTT	CASSQRSNTEAFF
NA	TRBV4-2	NA	TRBJ1-2	TGTGCCAGCAGCCAGGGAGACAGCTATGGCTACACCTTC	CASSQGDSYGYTF
NA	TRBV30	NA	TRBJ2-6	TGTGCCTGGAGCGTGCCCCGGGCTGGGGCCAACGTCCTGACTTTC	CAWSVPRAGANVLTF
NA	TRBV6-1	NA	TRBJ1-2	TGTGCCAGCAGGTACCGGGGGCTGGACTATGGCTACACCTTC	CASRYRGLDYGYTF
NA	TRBV4-1	TRBD2	TRBJ2-2	TGCGCCAGCAGCCGATTTACTAGCGGGGTGAACACCGGGGAGCTGTTTTTT	CASSRFTSGVNTGELFF
NA	TRBV10-1	NA	TRBJ2-7	TGCGCCAGCAGCACAAACACTAGTTTAGGGTCCTACGAGCAGTACTTC	CASSTNTSLGSYEQYF
NA	TRBV2	TRBD1	TRBJ1-2	TGTGCCAGCAGCCGCGACAGGGTACTCTATGGCTACACCTTC	CASSRDRVLYGYTF
NA	TRBV9	NA	TRBJ1-3	TGTGCCAGCAGCCCCCAGCCCATTCCCTCTGGAAACACCATATATTTT	CASSPQPIPSGNTIYF
NA	TRBV29-1	TRBD1	TRBJ2-7	TGCAGCGTTGGAGGGATAGGGGGCCTCTACGAGCAGTACTTC	CSVGGIGGLYEQYF
NA	TRBV19	NA	TRBJ2-1	TGTGCCAGTAGTATGGGGGCCGTGTGGGATGAGCAGTTCTTC	CASSMGAVWDEQFF
NA	TRBV5-4	NA	TRBJ2-7	TGTGCCAGCAGCCCCTCAGGGGTTGTACACGAGCAGTACTTC	CASSPSGVVHEQYF
many	TRBV30	NA	TRBJ2-7	TGTGCCTGGAGTGGGAGACTCGGGTTCTACGAGCAGTACTTC	CAWSGRLGFYEQYF
NA	TRBV5-3	NA	TRBJ2-7	TGTGCCAGAAGCTTGTGTGCAGGTCCCTTCTACGAGCAGTACTTC	CARSLCAGPFYEQYF
once	TRBV20-1	NA	TRBJ1-1	TGCAGTGCCACTGAGGGGTGGGGAGCTTTCTTT	CSATEGWGAFF
few	TRBV4-3	NA	TRBJ2-3	TGCGCCAGCAGCCAGGTGGGGGGCAGCGCAGATACGCAGTATTTT	CASSQVGGSADTQYF
NA	TRBV5-1	TRBD1	TRBJ1-2	TGCGCCAGCAGCGGGATTACAGGGGACTATGGCTACACCTTC	CASSGITGDYGYTF
few	TRBV6-1	TRBD2	TRBJ2-7	TGTGCCAGCAGTGTATCTAGCGGGGGGCACTACGAGCAGTACTTC	CASSVSSGGHYEQYF
NA	TRBV28	TRBD1	TRBJ1-5	TGTGCCAGCAGTCTAGGGGGACAGGGTGGGAAGCCCCAGCATTTT	CASSLGGQGGKPQHF
NA	TRBV7-9	NA	TRBJ2-5	TGTGCCAGCAGCCGAGCTCAGGGGGGAGAGACCCAGTACTTC	CASSRAQGGETQYF
NA	TRBV28	NA	TRBJ2-1	TGTGCCAGCAGTCCCCCCGGGGGGCCCTCCTACAATGAGCAGTTCTTC	CASSPPGGPSYNEQFF
NA	TRBV6-5	NA	TRBJ1-2	TGTGCCAGCAGCCTAACAGGGTACAACTATGGCTACACCTTC	CASSLTGYNYGYTF
NA	TRBV5-1	NA	TRBJ2-5	TGCGCCAGCATGAGTGGGAGTCAAGAGACCCAGTACTTC	CASMSGSQETQYF
NA	TRBV28	NA	TRBJ1-2	TGTGCCAGCAGTTGGGAAGCACAGGGCGGCTATGGCTACACCTTC	CASSWEAQGGYGYTF
NA	TRBV19	TRBD1	TRBJ1-2	TGTGCCAGTAGTTCCTCCTATCGACAGGGAAATGGCTACACCTTC	CASSSSYRQGNGYTF